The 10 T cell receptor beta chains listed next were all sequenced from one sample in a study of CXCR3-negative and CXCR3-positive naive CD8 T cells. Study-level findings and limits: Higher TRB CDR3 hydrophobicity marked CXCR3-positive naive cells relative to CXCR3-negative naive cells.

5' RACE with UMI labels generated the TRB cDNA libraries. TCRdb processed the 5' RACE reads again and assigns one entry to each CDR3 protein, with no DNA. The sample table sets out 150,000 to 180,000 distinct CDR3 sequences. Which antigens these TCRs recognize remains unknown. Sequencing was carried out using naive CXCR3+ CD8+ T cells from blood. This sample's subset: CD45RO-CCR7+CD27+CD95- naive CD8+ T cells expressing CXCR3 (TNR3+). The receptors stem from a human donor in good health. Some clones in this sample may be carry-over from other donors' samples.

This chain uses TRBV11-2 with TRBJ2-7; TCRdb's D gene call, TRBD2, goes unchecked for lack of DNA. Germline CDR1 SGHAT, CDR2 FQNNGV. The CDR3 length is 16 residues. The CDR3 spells CASSFASGLSSYEQYF.

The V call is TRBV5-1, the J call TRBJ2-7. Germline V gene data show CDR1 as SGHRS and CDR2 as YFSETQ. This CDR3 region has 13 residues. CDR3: CASSLTGLYEQYF.

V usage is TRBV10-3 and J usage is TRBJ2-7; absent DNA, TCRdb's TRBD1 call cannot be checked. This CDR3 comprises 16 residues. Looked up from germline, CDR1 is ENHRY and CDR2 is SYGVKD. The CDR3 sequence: CAISEGDRGSSYEQYF.

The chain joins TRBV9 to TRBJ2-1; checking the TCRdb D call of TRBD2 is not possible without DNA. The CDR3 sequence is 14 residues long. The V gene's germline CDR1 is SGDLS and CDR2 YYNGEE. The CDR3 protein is CASSPGTIPNEQFF. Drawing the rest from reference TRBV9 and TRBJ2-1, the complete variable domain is DSGVTQTPKHLITATGQRVTLRCSPRSGDLSVYWYQQSLDQGLQFLIQYYNGEERAKGNILERFSAQQFPDLHSELNLSSLELGDSALYFCASSPGTIPNEQFFGPGTRLTVL.

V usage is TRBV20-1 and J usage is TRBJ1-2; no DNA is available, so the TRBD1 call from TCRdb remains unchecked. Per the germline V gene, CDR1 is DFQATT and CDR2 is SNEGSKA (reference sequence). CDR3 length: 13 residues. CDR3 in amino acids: CSAPRQGRYGYTF.

This CDR3 is CASSLPGTYEQYF. The chain is built from TRBV7-9 and TRBJ2-7; TCRdb indicates TRBD1, and absent DNA this call remains unverified. Germline CDR1 SEHNR, CDR2 FQNEAQ (reference sequence). This CDR3 is 13 amino acids long.

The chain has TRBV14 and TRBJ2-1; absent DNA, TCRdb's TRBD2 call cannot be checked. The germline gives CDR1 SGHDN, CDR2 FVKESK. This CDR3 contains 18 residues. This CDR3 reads CASSQDPILAGGRNEQFF.

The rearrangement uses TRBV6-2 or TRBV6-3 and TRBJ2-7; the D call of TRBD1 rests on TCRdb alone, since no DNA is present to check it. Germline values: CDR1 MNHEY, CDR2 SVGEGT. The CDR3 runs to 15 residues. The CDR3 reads CASSYSDRQNYEQYF.

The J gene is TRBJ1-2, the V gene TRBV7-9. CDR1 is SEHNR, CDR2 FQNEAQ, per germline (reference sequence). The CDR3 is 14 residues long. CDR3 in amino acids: CASSTENSNYGYTF.

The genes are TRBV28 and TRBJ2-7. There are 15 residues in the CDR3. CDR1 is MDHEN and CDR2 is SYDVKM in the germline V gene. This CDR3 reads CASSLFAASSYEQYF.